This T cell receptor beta chain came from a study of shared clonotypes between healthy human individuals. The overall study: CD4 naive cells filled three plates per donor, CD4 memory three, CD8 naive two and CD8 memory one.

This clone has just one count. Its specificity is unknown. Nashville, Tennessee was home to all donors, each a Caucasian adult. Study-wide results and caveats: Collection of samples was limited to blood; tissue repertoires likely differ.

Germline values: CDR1 MNHEY, CDR2 SMNVEV (reference sequence). The junction had 15 bases not matched to a gene; V was cut back by 7 bases and J by 3 bases. The CDR3 runs to 16 residues. Deep was the level used in running the assay. Data came from immunoSEQ multiplex PCR; TCRdb stores just in-frame clones and leaves some out. The sample has approximately 350,000 clones, around 96% seen once. This chain links TRBV27 with TRBJ2-7; 7 bases are shared with TRBD2. The sequenced sample consisted of memory CD8+ T cells sorted from blood. Specified subset: CD45RO+ cells pooled with CCR7-negative TemRA cells. The clonotype was recovered from a man aged 30 to 39 in good health. The CDR3 nucleotides read TGTGCCAGCACGGCACCTCCGACTAGCACCAGCTACGAGCAGTACTTC. Protein product: CASTAPPTSTSYEQYF.